This T cell receptor beta chain emerged from a study of cytomegalovirus exposure and HLA in healthy donors. The study ran its PCR with 60 Vbeta and 13 Jbeta primers. Assay used: immunoSEQ multiplex PCR; TCRdb lists only in-frame clones, some missing. Here the sample spans 150,000 to 200,000 clones, 82% being singletons. The germline gives CDR1 SGHAT, CDR2 FQNNGV. This CDR3 contains 15 residues. Trimming cost V 2 bases and J 0 bases, with 9 bases left between them. This TCR came from a girl under 18 in good health and CMV-seropositive. Sequenced sample: PBMCs. The chain employs TRBV11-2 and TRBJ2-3; D perhaps matches TRBD2 (6 bases). CDR3 sequence (DNA): TGTGCCAGCAGCTTATTGGCGGGGAGCACAGATACGCAGTATTTT. Protein sequence: CASSLLAGSTDTQYF.